The rows below give T cell receptor beta chains drawn from one sample of a study of T cell repertoires in aging, cancer and after chemotherapy. Each CDR3 protein is one row after TCRdb ran MiXCR on the multiplex PCR reads. The sample has some 1,500 distinct CDR3 sequences, roughly 55% seen once; the top ten hold about 40%. Sequencing was carried out using blood. These receptor sequences come from a human donor with a blood cancer. The CDR3 runs from the conserved cysteine through the conserved F or W. The D gene is left open where the match is weak. Where a row states a size, it is once, few, many or the class of an expanded clone; other rows omit it.

TGTGCCAGCAGCCCGGTAGGACAGGGGCGGGGTGGGGCCAACGTCCTGACTTTC CASSPVGQGRGGANVLTF TRBV6-5 . TRBJ2-6 18 TRBD1
TGTGCCAGCAGTGCGGACGATTATAGCAATCAGCCCCAGCATTTT CASSADDYSNQPQHF TRBV12-3/TRBV12-4 . TRBJ1-5 15 .
TGTGCCAGCACCGATTACAGGAAGGATCAGCCCCAGCATTTT CASTDYRKDQPQHF TRBV6-5 once TRBJ1-5 14 .
TGTGCCAGCAGCTTAGTGTCCGGACAGTATGGCTACACCTTC CASSLVSGQYGYTF TRBV7-2 few TRBJ1-2 14 .
TGTGCCTGGACAGCGAGGGCGAACGAGCAGTACTTC CAWTARANEQYF TRBV30 few TRBJ2-7 12 .
TGTGCCTGGAGTACGACAGAGAACACTGAAGCTTTCTTT CAWSTTENTEAFF TRBV30 . TRBJ1-1 13 .
TGTGCCAGCAGTACTAGCAGGGGGCAGAGTTCACCCCTCCACTTT CASSTSRGQSSPLHF TRBV6-5 . TRBJ1-6 15 TRBD1
TGTGCCAGCAGCACCCCCGGATTCTATCGTGAGACCCAGTACTTC CASSTPGFYRETQYF TRBV7-2 . TRBJ2-5 15 .
TGCAGTGCAAAAAAGGGGGGCAATGAGCAGTTCTTC CSAKKGGNEQFF TRBV20-1 once TRBJ2-1 12 .
TGTGCCAGCGGAAAGAGACGAAACCCTAACTATGGCTACACCTTC CASGKRRNPNYGYTF TRBV5-6 . TRBJ1-2 15 .
TGTGCCAGCAGTTACTTGGGGACAGGTCAAGAGACCCAGTACTTC CASSYLGTGQETQYF TRBV6-5 . TRBJ2-5 15 TRBD1
TGTGCCAGCAGCCGGGAGCAGGGCCCGCAGTTCTTC CASSREQGPQFF TRBV5-6 once TRBJ2-1 12 .
TGCAGTGCTAGAGATCCCCGGACAGATACGCAGTATTTT CSARDPRTDTQYF TRBV20-1 . TRBJ2-3 13 .
TGTGCCAGCAGTGCGGACAGGGTTATTGGCGAGCAGTACTTC CASSADRVIGEQYF TRBV12-3/TRBV12-4 . TRBJ2-7 14 TRBD1
TGCAGTGCTAGAGTCGGGGGAGGGTTAGCAGATACGCAGTATTTT CSARVGGGLADTQYF TRBV20-1 . TRBJ2-3 15 TRBD2
TGTGCCAGCAGTCGGCGGGGAGGGGCCTACGAGCAGTACTTC CASSRRGGAYEQYF TRBV6-5 . TRBJ2-7 14 TRBD2
TGTGCCAGCAGTGAAGCGCTAACTAGTTACTACGAGCAGTACTTC CASSEALTSYYEQYF TRBV6-5 . TRBJ2-7 15 .
TGTGCCAGCAGCGAATTAGCGGGAGTTAACTATGAGCAGTTCTTC CASSELAGVNYEQFF TRBV6-5 . TRBJ2-1 15 TRBD2
TGTGCCAGCAGTTACTCGATAGGGGGCGGAGGCTATGGCTACACCTTC CASSYSIGGGGYGYTF TRBV6-5 . TRBJ1-2 16 TRBD1
TGTGCCAGCAGTTACTCCCCCGAGACCCAGTACTTC CASSYSPETQYF TRBV6-5 large TRBJ2-5 12 .
TGTGCCAGCAGCGCCGGGACTAGCGGGTACCAAGAGACCCAGTACTTC CASSAGTSGYQETQYF TRBV6-5 . TRBJ2-5 16 TRBD2
TGTGCCAGCAGTACCGGGACAGATTACAATGAGCAGTTCTTC CASSTGTDYNEQFF TRBV6-5 large TRBJ2-1 14 TRBD1
TGCAGCGTGGCCTACAGGCGAAGCACAGATACGCAGTATTTT CSVAYRRSTDTQYF TRBV29-1 large TRBJ2-3 14 .
TGCAGCGTTGAAATGTCAGTCACAGATACGCAGTATTTT CSVEMSVTDTQYF TRBV29-1 few TRBJ2-3 13 .
TGCAGCGTTGAAGGATCGAGGGGCCCTCCACCCTATTCACCCCTCCACTTT CSVEGSRGPPPYSPLHF TRBV29-1 . TRBJ1-6 17 .
TGCGCCAGCAGCTACGTTAGACAGGGCAAGCAGTACTTC CASSYVRQGKQYF TRBV10-1 . TRBJ2-7 13 TRBD1
TGTGCCAGCAGTTTATACAGGGGCTACGAGCAGTACTTC CASSLYRGYEQYF TRBV12-3/TRBV12-4 few TRBJ2-7 13 TRBD1
TGCAGCGTAATCAAGGGGACTAGGTATGATGAGCAGTTCTTC CSVIKGTRYDEQFF TRBV29-1 few TRBJ2-1 14 TRBD2
TGTGCCAGCAGCCACTTACGAAACCACAGGGAGGAAGGGGAAAAACTGTTTTTT CASSHLRNHREEGEKLFF TRBV6-5 . TRBJ1-4 18 .
TGTGCCAGTAGTATCAGGACTAGCGGGAGGAAATACGAGCAGTACTTC CASSIRTSGRKYEQYF TRBV19 . TRBJ2-7 16 TRBD2
TGTGCCAGTAGCCCAGGTCAGGGAGGGTATGGCTACACCTTC CASSPGQGGYGYTF TRBV19 . TRBJ1-2 14 .
TGTGCCATCAGTGGCCGACAGGGGCCCTACAATGAGCAGTTCTTC CAISGRQGPYNEQFF TRBV6-5 . TRBJ2-1 15 TRBD1
TGTGCCAGCAGTTTTTCAGTCCAGCCCCAGCATTTT CASSFSVQPQHF TRBV12-3/TRBV12-4 . TRBJ1-5 12 .
TGTGCCAGCAGTTACGAGGGGACCTATGGCTACACCTTC CASSYEGTYGYTF TRBV6-5 . TRBJ1-2 13 .
TGTGCCAGCACTCTCCCGGACCCTCAATCTGGGGAGCTGTTTTTT CASTLPDPQSGELFF TRBV6-5 few TRBJ2-2 15 .
TGTGCCAGTAGTATGGAGGCGCCTTCCTACGAGCAGTACTTC CASSMEAPSYEQYF TRBV6-5 . TRBJ2-7 14 .
TGTGCCAGCAGTCTATCCCCGGGGGGACAGGGGATTTATGGCTACACCTTC CASSLSPGGQGIYGYTF TRBV6-5 . TRBJ1-2 17 TRBD1
TGTGCCAGCAGTTACTCGACAGGGGCTCTCACAGATACGCAGTATTTT CASSYSTGALTDTQYF TRBV6-5 few TRBJ2-3 16 TRBD1
TGTGCCAGCAGCGTTAGCGGGAGTATCAACAATGAGCAGTTCTTC CASSVSGSINNEQFF TRBV7-6 . TRBJ2-1 15 TRBD2
TGTGCCAGCAGTTACTCATTACAGGGCTATCAGCCCCAGCATTTT CASSYSLQGYQPQHF TRBV6-6 . TRBJ1-5 15 .
TGTGCCAGCAGCTTCGACGGGGGCTTGACTGAAGCTTTCTTT CASSFDGGLTEAFF TRBV5-6 . TRBJ1-1 14 .
TGTGCCAGCAGCTCCTGGGCCCCGAGGACGGTGCGGAGAGTCTCCTATTCACCCCTCCACTTT CASSSWAPRTVRRVSYSPLHF TRBV7-2 . TRBJ1-6 21 .
TGTGCCAGCAGTCCCACCCAGTTTACGCAGTATTTT CASSPTQFTQYF TRBV7-2 . TRBJ2-3 12 .
TGTGCCAGCAGGAGAGCGGGGGTGCGCACAGATACGCAGTATTTT CASRRAGVRTDTQYF TRBV6-5 few TRBJ2-3 15 TRBD2
TGTGCCAGCAGGACACTAGCGGGGGGGATACTCGATACGCAGTATTTT CASRTLAGGILDTQYF TRBV6-5 few TRBJ2-3 16 TRBD2
TGTGCCAGCAGTTCACTAGCGGGAGTGGCCGGGGAGCTGTTTTTT CASSSLAGVAGELFF TRBV6-5 few TRBJ2-2 15 TRBD2
TGTGCCAGCAGTTGGCCAGGAGGGGTGGATGGCTACACCTTC CASSWPGGVDGYTF TRBV6-6 . TRBJ1-2 14 .
TGTGCCAGCAGCTACGGACAGGGGGCTCAGCCCCAGCATTTT CASSYGQGAQPQHF TRBV7-4 . TRBJ1-5 14 TRBD1
TGCAGCGTTGAAGACAACACCCGGGGACAAGAGACCCAGTACTTC CSVEDNTRGQETQYF TRBV29-1 . TRBJ2-5 15 .
TGTGCCAGCAGCTCATCCGGGACAGGGGCTCGCTCACCCCTCCACTTT CASSSSGTGARSPLHF TRBV7-2 once TRBJ1-6 16 TRBD1
TGTGCCAGCAGTTACGGGGGGACCCATGAGCAGTTCTTC CASSYGGTHEQFF TRBV6-5 . TRBJ2-1 13 .
TGTGCCAGCAGTGGGGGACAGGGGCGTTCAGATACGCAGTATTTT CASSGGQGRSDTQYF TRBV6-5 . TRBJ2-3 15 TRBD1
TGTGCCACCAGTTACTCCGGGACTGCCTACAATGAGCAGTTCTTC CATSYSGTAYNEQFF TRBV24-1 . TRBJ2-1 15 .
TGTGCCTGGAGTCAACGAATAGCGGGAGGGCCCTTAGAGACCCAGTACTTC CAWSQRIAGGPLETQYF TRBV30 . TRBJ2-5 17 TRBD2
TGTGCCTGGGCGGAAGGGGGAGCGTACGGTGAGCAGTTCTTC CAWAEGGAYGEQFF TRBV30 once TRBJ2-1 14 .
TGTGCCAGCAGCTTGTTCCAGACCAACACCGGGGAGCTGTTTTTT CASSLFQTNTGELFF TRBV5-6 . TRBJ2-2 15 .
TGCAGCGCCCGATCAGGTGGCTACACCTTC CSARSGGYTF TRBV29-1 few TRBJ1-2 10 .
TGCAGCGTCGGACAGGCATACAATGAGCAGTTCTTC CSVGQAYNEQFF TRBV29-1 large TRBJ2-1 12 TRBD1
TGTGCCAGCAGGGGACCTTCCACAGATACGCAGTATTTT CASRGPSTDTQYF TRBV6-5 . TRBJ2-3 13 .
TGTGCCAGCAGCCCTGGGGCCAACGTCCTGAATTTC CASSPGANVLNF TRBV6-6 . TRBJ2-6 12 .